This TCR beta chain was observed in a study of naive and memory T cell subsets (dated by TCRdb to the late 2010s). Some background on the complete study: The study applied an open-source, UMI-based TCR alpha and beta sequencing pipeline to sorted naive and memory peripheral blood T cell subsets. IgG serology results and the functional CMV T cell responses were in complete agreement. RNA was DNase-treated and reverse transcribed with TCR constant-region primers, mostly using SuperScript III. General study outcomes and caveats: Clonotypes were defined as single alpha or beta chain sequences, not paired alpha/beta receptors. The repertoire findings for the naive and memory subsets could not be validated against a ground truth, as none was available. RNA-based TCR counts may be affected by expression changes linked to T cell activation and differentiation. After error correction, only a single occurrence was seen for over 95% of naive TCR sequences, so much steeper abundance distributions were produced than in memory subsets. TCR abundance followed a power law whose exponent differed between naive and memory subsets but was consistent across the three individuals. In both CD4 and CD8 cells, a rise in Gini index and a fall in Shannon and inverse Simpson diversity were observed from naive through CM, EM and EMRA.

Cut back by 1 base and 2 bases, the V and J ends lie 9 bases apart. Spanning cysteine to phenylalanine, the CDR3 consists of 14 amino acids. The sequence is cut down to CDR3 DNA, 42 bases in frame from base 1. Reading the germline V gene gives CDR1 SQVTM and CDR2 ANQGSEA. Library preparation was by UMI-ligation and nested PCR. To cover both TRBC1 and TRBC2, the beta constant-region primer consisted of an equimolar mix of two oligonucleotides. Four rounds of PCR, combining the SP2 primer with nested alpha and beta constant-region primers, were used to amplify the ligated cDNA. A single-stranded oligonucleotide carrying the SP2 primer and a 12-nucleotide UMI was ligated to the 3' end of the cDNA by T4 RNA ligase 1. The ligation reaction was incubated at 16°C for about 18-24 hours. PCR2 was typically run as a SYBR Green qPCR and stopped at a predetermined threshold to prevent over-amplification. Every purification after the first one was done using Agencourt AMPure XP magnetic beads. Library quantification was done by Qubit, followed by a TapeStation check on which the main peak was expected at around 650 bp. Sequencing of the pooled libraries was done on an Illumina MiSeq using v2 2x251 paired-end kits, which typically yielded 1-2 million reads per sample. Libraries were pooled at around 4 nM per sample, and roughly 4.5-7.5% PhiX was added to improve cluster recognition. Regarding the original processing steps: Decombinator assigned V and J genes to Demultiplexor-processed FASTQ reads by tag matching, allowing a single base-pair mismatch. Collapsinator relied on UMIs to fix sequencing errors as well as frequency errors caused by PCR heterogeneity. TCRs were translated and CDR3s were extracted from the conserved cysteine to the FGXG phenylalanine by CDR3Translator, with non-productive sequences being flagged. Gini, Shannon entropy and inverse Simpson indices were calculated on repertoires that had been subsampled to equal numbers of UMI-defined TCRs. Power-law fits to clonotype abundance distributions were performed by maximum likelihood within the linear range. For one naive CD8 sample, the pipeline and MIGEC produced similar UMI counts, unique TCR numbers and clonal distributions. The repertoires were searched for 7,000 to 8,000 CMV-associated CDR3 sequences that had been compiled from VDJdb and a published dataset. TCRdb ran its own pipeline on the public reads, namely fastp trimming at Q25 and MiXCR clone calling, and kept in-frame beta chains. CDR3 protein sequences are deduplicated, and each keeps its most common genes and DNA. In this record, the V and J calls reflect TCRdb's handling and not the investigators' own analysis. Counted in this sample were 9,500 to 10,000 distinct CDR3 sequences; around 5.4% of them appeared once. Jointly, the top ten make up about 56% of the sample.

This clonotype was observed at least ten times. There is no known antigen for this receptor. No per-base quality is available; no much larger clone lies one base away. TCR alpha and beta chain libraries were amplified separately from the second PCR step onward. The CMV status of each donor was determined by measuring IFNgamma production from CD4+ T cells after fresh PBMCs had been stimulated overnight with CMV viral lysate. CD4 T cells were positively selected using Miltenyi beads, after which CD8 T cells were positively selected from the CD4-negative fraction. Cells stained for CD3, CD4, CD8, CD45RA, CD27 and a live/dead dye were sorted on a BD Aria II into four subsets by CD45RA and CD27. Effector memory cells were sorted as CD45RA-CD27-, whereas EMRA cells were sorted as CD45RA+CD27-. A few healthy volunteers provided blood, and the blood of each volunteer was split into CD4 and CD8 T cells and then into four differentiation subsets. Approximately 120 ml of peripheral blood was collected from each donor, and PBMC were isolated by Ficoll-Paque PLUS density-gradient centrifugation. Sorted cells were lysed in RLT buffer, after which RNA was extracted using a Qiagen RNeasy kit and stored at -80 degrees C.

The clonotype originates from a human donor in good health. Sequenced material: CD4+ TEMRA cells from blood. Per the publication, the cell subset or site label means: effector memory re-expressing CD45RA, CD45RA+ CD27-. Recombination connected TRBV29-1 to TRBJ2-1; 5 matching bases give a weak D call of TRBD1. The CDR3 reads as follows: CSVEVGLAYNEQFF. The DNA sequence is as follows: TGCAGCGTTGAAGTGGGGCTCGCCTACAATGAGCAGTTCTTC.